This T cell receptor beta chain is drawn from a study of CD8 T cells in Susac syndrome. Broader study findings: As the study acknowledged, the number of individuals who were part of its TCR sequencing and HLA analysis was relatively small.

This CDR3 has 15 residues. Germline V gives CDR1 SGHRS, CDR2 YFSETQ. The ends lost 4 bases at V and 4 bases at J; junction bases unmatched: 5. Concerning this clonotype itself: As yet, its antigen is unknown.

Reverse transcription of roughly 0.45 to 1 ug RNA used random hexamers. MiXCR, run by TCRdb on the immunoSEQ multiplex PCR reads, gives a single entry per CDR3 protein. The sample holds about 160,000 distinct CDR3 sequences, 92% seen once. This chain connects TRBV5-1 to TRBJ2-2; TRBD2 matches at 9 bases. Sequencing used CD4+ T cells from PBMCs. The source of this sequence is a human donor in good health. CDR3 nucleotides: TGCGCCAGCAGCCTTAGCGGGAGTAGCACCGGGGAGCTGTTTTTT. Its translation is CASSLSGSSTGELFF.